The 20 T cell receptor beta chains listed next were all sequenced from one sample in a study of blood T cell repertoires in COVID-19. TCRdb's table, derived via immunoSEQ multiplex PCR, lists solely in-frame clones and lacks some. The sample holds tens of thousands of clones, about nine tenths seen once. Sequencing was performed on peripheral blood. Receptors were obtained from a man in his 70s with active or convalescent COVID-19.

The rearrangement links TRBV19 to TRBJ2-7, with D possibly being TRBD1 (5 bases). The length of the CDR3 is 15 residues. Germline loops: CDR1 LNHDA, CDR2 SQIVND (reference sequence). Trimming cost V 3 bases and J 8 bases, with 20 bases left between them. The CDR3 DNA is TGTGCCAGTAGTATTGGCCAGGGCCCCTTTACCAAGCAGTACTTC. Its protein product is CASSIGQGPFTKQYF.

V usage is TRBV7-2 and J usage is TRBJ2-5, with D unresolved. The CDR3 spans 15 residues. Germline loops: CDR1 SGHTA, CDR2 FQGNSA. V shed 0 bases and J shed 4 bases, with 12 bases lying between them. For the CDR3, the DNA is TGTGCCAGCAGCTTAGCCGCCAGCTCTAGAGAGACCCAGTACTTC. As protein: CASSLAASSRETQYF.

This clone occurred once. This chain uses TRBV11-2 with TRBJ2-2; 16 nucleotides agree with TRBD2. The CDR3 sequence is 16 residues long. After removal of 4 bases from V and 7 bases from J, the junction contained 3 bases not matched to a gene. Looked up from germline, CDR1 is SGHAT and CDR2 is FQNNGV. As DNA, the CDR3 is TGTGCCAGCAGCTCGGGACTAGCGGGAGGGCTCGGGGAGCTGTTTTTT. It encodes CASSSGLAGGLGELFF.

The chain employs TRBV30 and TRBJ1-5, with D maybe TRBD1 (6 bases). The CDR3 covers 15 residues. V was cut by 0 bases and J by 3 bases, with 12 bases left in between. Germline values: CDR1 GTSNPN, CDR2 SVGIG (reference sequence). This CDR3 reads CAWSVRDNLNQPQHF. Here the CDR3 DNA reads TGTGCCTGGAGTGTACGGGACAACCTCAATCAGCCCCAGCATTTT.

CDR3 sequence reads: CAWTPGSNQPQHF. The CDR3 nucleotides read TGTGCCTGGACCCCGGGAAGCAATCAGCCCCAGCATTTT. This chain joins TRBV30 and TRBJ1-5, with unresolved D. The germline V gene encodes CDR1 GTSNPN and CDR2 SVGIG (reference sequence). Trimming stripped 4 bases from V and 1 base from J, with 8 bases between. This CDR3 has 13 amino acids.

The V call is TRBV7-2, the J call TRBJ2-7; the D gene is possibly TRBD2 (5 bases). Per the germline V gene, CDR1 is SGHTA and CDR2 is FQGNSA. V was cut by 2 bases and J by 2 bases, with 13 bases left in between. The CDR3 has 15 amino acids. The CDR3 nucleotides are TGTGCCAGCAGCTTACAATACGGGAACCCCTACGAGCAGTACTTC. Translating it yields CASSLQYGNPYEQYF.

The chain combines TRBV28 with TRBJ1-1; 10 nucleotides match TRBD1. The CDR3 has 16 residues. Per the germline V gene, CDR1 is MDHEN and CDR2 is SYDVKM. J gave up 2 bases and V 5 bases, and 8 bases lay outside the gene matches. This CDR3 is CASSTSGTGENTEAFF. Here the CDR3 DNA reads TGTGCCAGCAGTACATCCGGGACAGGGGAAAACACTGAAGCTTTCTTT. Together with reference TRBV28 and TRBJ1-1, the CDR3 gives the full variable domain: DVKVTQSSRYLVKRTGEKVFLECVQDMDHENMFWYRQDPGLGLRLIYFSYDVKMKEKGDIPEGYSVSREKKERFSLILESASTNQTSMYLCASSTSGTGENTEAFFGQGTRLTVV.

The chain links TRBV9 to TRBJ1-2; D is unclear. CDR1 and CDR2 (germline): SGDLS, YYNGEE. The V end was cut by 0 bases, the J end by 3 bases, with 6 bases between. The CDR3 loop spans 13 amino acids. DNA for the CDR3: TGTGCCAGCAGCGTAGATTCCGACTATGGCTACACCTTC. This translates into CASSVDSDYGYTF.

Concerning this clone: The same CDR3 also results from other DNA sequences found in this sample. The V and J genes are TRBV9 and TRBJ2-5; 14 positions agree with TRBD2. Germline CDR1 reads SGDLS; CDR2 reads YYNGEE. Germline trimming cut 2 bases from V and 4 bases from J; bases unmatched to any gene: 4. The CDR3 length is 16 residues. The chain's CDR3 is CASSVGLAGEGETQYF. DNA of the CDR3: TGTGCCAGCAGCGTGGGACTAGCGGGAGAGGGAGAGACCCAGTACTTC. Full variable domain (remainder filled in from reference TRBV9 and TRBJ2-5): DSGVTQTPKHLITATGQRVTLRCSPRSGDLSVYWYQQSLDQGLQFLIQYYNGEERAKGNILERFSAQQFPDLHSELNLSSLELGDSALYFCASSVGLAGEGETQYFGPGTRLLVL.

The chain combines TRBV28 with TRBJ2-2; 8 nucleotides line up with TRBD2. V trimming: 4 bases; J trimming: 2 bases; junction bases outside the gene matches: 3. This CDR3 has 15 amino acids. CDR1 MDHEN and CDR2 SYDVKM come from the germline V gene. The CDR3 protein is CASSSTSANTGELFF. The CDR3 DNA is TGTGCCAGCAGTTCGACTAGCGCTAACACCGGGGAGCTGTTTTTT.

This rearrangement joins TRBV4-3 to TRBJ2-1; a weak D match, TRBD2 (6 bases). The CDR3 runs 15 residues. Germline V gene data show CDR1 as LGHNA and CDR2 as YSLEER. The V gene lost 4 bases and the J gene lost 2 bases, with 12 bases spanning the gap. Written as DNA, the CDR3 is TGCGCCAGCAGCCGAGACGGCGGGGCCTACAATGAGCAGTTCTTC. It encodes CASSRDGGAYNEQFF.

J is TRBJ1-1 and V is TRBV28; D gene uncertain. In germline, CDR1 is MDHEN, CDR2 SYDVKM. Between the trimmed V and J ends, which lost 2 bases and 1 base, there was a span of 11 bases. This CDR3 contains 15 residues. The CDR3 DNA reads TGTGCCAGCAGTTTACCCAGGTATAGGAACACTGAAGCTTTCTTT. This codes for CASSLPRYRNTEAFF.

The chain has TRBV7-8 and TRBJ1-2; D is perhaps TRBD1 (5 bases). CDR1 SGHVS and CDR2 FQNEAQ come from the germline V gene. CDR3 length: 15 amino acids. V lost 5 bases, J lost 3 bases, and 16 bases lay in between. In DNA, the CDR3 is TGTGCCAGCAGCCCGGGGGAACTAAACCACTATGGCTACACCTTC. It codes for CASSPGELNHYGYTF.

The CDR3 protein is CASSSFPNDRVRGYTF. The CDR3 nucleotides are TGTGCCAGCAGTTCATTCCCCAACGACAGGGTTCGTGGCTACACCTTC. The rearrangement joins TRBV6-5 to TRBJ1-2; 7 bases line up with TRBD1. The germline V gene has CDR1 MNHEY and CDR2 SVGAGI. Losses at the gene ends were 4 bases for V and 7 bases for J; bases not matched to a gene: 15. CDR3 length: 16 residues.

The chain's CDR3 is CASRTEGNYEQYF. CDR3 nucleotides: TGTGCCAGCAGGACAGAAGGGAACTACGAGCAGTACTTC. This rearrangement joins TRBV12-3 or TRBV12-4 to TRBJ2-7; TRBD1 might be the D (5 bases). The CDR3 contains 13 residues. Trimming left V 6 bases short and J 3 bases short, with 12 bases between.

The V call is TRBV2, the J call TRBJ2-7; 9 bases are a match to TRBD1. Germline trimming cut 7 bases from V and 4 bases from J; bases unmatched to any gene: 8. There are 14 residues in the CDR3. CDR1 and CDR2 from the germline V gene are SNHLY and FYNNEI. The CDR3 protein is CASKSTGGSYEQYF. The CDR3 DNA reads TGTGCCAGCAAATCGACAGGGGGGAGTTACGAGCAGTACTTC.

The rearrangement uses TRBV30 and TRBJ2-1; a possible D gene is TRBD2 (6 bases). CDR1 is GTSNPN, CDR2 SVGIG, per germline (reference sequence). The CDR3 consists of 16 residues. Trimming cost V 3 bases and J 0 bases, with 15 bases left between them. CDR3 nucleotides: TGTGCCTGGAGAGGGGTAGCGGAGGGCTCCTACAATGAGCAGTTCTTC. Amino acid sequence: CAWRGVAEGSYNEQFF. Using reference TRBV30 and TRBJ2-1 for the parts outside the CDR3, the full variable domain is SQTIHQWPATLVQPVGSPLSLECTVEGTSNPNLYWYRQAAGRGLQLLFYSVGIGQISSEVPQNLSASRPQDRQFILSSKKLLLSDSGFYLCAWRGVAEGSYNEQFFGPGTRLTVL.

This rearrangement joins TRBV3-1 (or the pseudogene TRBV3-2) to TRBJ2-3, with TRBD2 matching 13 bases. CDR3 length equals 16 residues. Germline CDR1 and CDR2: LGHDT and YNNKEL (reference sequence). Germline trimming cut 4 bases from V and 5 bases from J; bases unmatched to any gene: 6. The CDR3 DNA reads as TGTGCCAGCAGCCTGGGACTAGCGGGAACGGGAGATACGCAGTATTTT. Translating gives CASSLGLAGTGDTQYF.

This clone appeared once. This sequence joins TRBV14 and TRBJ1-4; tentatively, D is TRBD1 (6 bases). The V gene's germline CDR1 is SGHDN and CDR2 FVKESK. The CDR3 runs 13 residues. The ends were cut back, 5 bases at V and 4 bases at J, with 8 bases in the middle. CDR3: CASSRGINEKLFF. As DNA, the CDR3 is TGTGCCAGCAGCAGGGGGATTAATGAAAAACTGTTTTTT.

This chain uses TRBV7-8 with TRBJ1-6, with a tentative D call TRBD1 (6 bases). This CDR3 comprises 15 residues. CDR1 and CDR2 (germline): SGHVS, FQNEAQ. The ends were cut back, 3 bases at V and 9 bases at J, with 15 bases in the middle. The CDR3 sequence: CASSLGTRSSSPLHF. For the CDR3, the DNA is TGTGCCAGCAGCTTGGGGACACGGAGTAGTTCACCCCTCCACTTT.